This is a list of T cell receptor beta chains from one sample in a study of a mutant IDH1 vaccine in newly diagnosed glioma. Their antigens remain unidentified. Clones were read by immunoSEQ multiplex PCR, and TCRdb kept only the in-frame ones, dropping some. The data contain tens of thousands of clones, roughly 78% of them singletons. The input for sequencing was PBMCs, taken from a glioma patient whose treatment included an IDH1 peptide vaccine. These receptors originate from a man aged 25 to 40 with glioma. The CDR3 runs from the conserved cysteine through the conserved F or W. Fields, in order: J gene, CDR3 length, V gene, CDR3 protein.

j_gene: TRBJ2-7; len: 13; v_gene: TRBV6-1; CDR3aa: CASSEGQIYEQYF
j_gene: TRBJ1-4; len: 13; v_gene: TRBV10-3; CDR3aa: CATQKNSLEKLFF
j_gene: TRBJ1-3; len: 17; v_gene: TRBV7-9; CDR3aa: CASSYWGLWTRGNTIYF
j_gene: TRBJ2-3; len: 13; v_gene: TRBV6-5; CDR3aa: CASSYLGEDTQYF
j_gene: TRBJ1-1; len: 14; v_gene: TRBV5-1; CDR3aa: CASSLDGLNTEAFF
j_gene: TRBJ1-6; len: 14; v_gene: TRBV6-6; CDR3aa: CASSSEIPGSTLHF
j_gene: TRBJ1-6; len: 14; v_gene: TRBV2; CDR3aa: CASSPQGNNSPLHF
j_gene: TRBJ2-7; len: 17; v_gene: TRBV7-2; CDR3aa: CASSLVEGQGVTYEQYF
j_gene: TRBJ2-3; len: 15; v_gene: TRBV14; CDR3aa: CASSYRDRAADTQYF
j_gene: TRBJ2-1; len: 15; v_gene: TRBV6-5; CDR3aa: CASSSSGSDYNEQFF